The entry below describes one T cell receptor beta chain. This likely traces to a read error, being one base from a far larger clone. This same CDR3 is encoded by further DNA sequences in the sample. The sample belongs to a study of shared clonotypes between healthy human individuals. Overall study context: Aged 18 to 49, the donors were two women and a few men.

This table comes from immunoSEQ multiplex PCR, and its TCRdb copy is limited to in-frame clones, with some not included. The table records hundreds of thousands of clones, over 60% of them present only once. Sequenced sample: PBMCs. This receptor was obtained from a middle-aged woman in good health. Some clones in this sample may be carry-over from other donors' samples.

CDR3 coding DNA: TGCAGCGTTGAGGGCGGCGGGAACACTGAGGCTTTCTTT. Its translation: CSVEGGGNTEAFF. The gene calls are TRBV29-1 and TRBJ1-1; D uncertain. This CDR3 region has 13 residues. The germline gives CDR1 SQVTM, CDR2 ANQGSEA.